This TCR beta chain was captured in a study of Ad26.COV2.S vaccination and SARS-CoV-2 variants. Study-level points and caveats: Substantial breadth in spike-specific CD8+ and CD4+ T cell responses was reportedly seen after vaccination. The study found similar non-spike TCR breadth in vaccine and placebo recipients. The TCR-based breadth and depth measures might underestimate overall T cell responses.

Concerning this clone: Its cognate antigen is unknown.

This table comes from immunoSEQ multiplex PCR, and its TCRdb copy is limited to in-frame clones, with some not included. Among roughly 100,000 clones listed, around three quarters were seen once. V lost 6 bases and J lost 0; bases outside the gene matches: 16. Germline CDR1 LGHNA, CDR2 YNFKEQ. There are 20 residues in the CDR3. Sequencing used peripheral blood, obtained after recovery from COVID-19. The chain joins TRBV4-2 to TRBJ2-2, with 10 bases that match TRBD2. This clonotype was obtained from a human donor who had recovered from COVID-19. In nucleotides, the CDR3 is TGTGCCAGCAGTCCATGGTGGAGGGCGACTAGCGGGCCGAACACCGGGGAGCTGTTTTTT. Amino acid sequence: CASSPWWRATSGPNTGELFF.